These 21 T cell receptor beta chains share one sample of origin, sequenced in a study of blood T cell repertoires in COVID-19 (dated by TCRdb to between 2020 and 2021). Libraries were built with the immunoSEQ multiplex PCR assay. The table was pulled from immuneACCESS by TCRdb, which kept in-frame rearrangements only. Such tables lose some clones; where checked, under half of the loss comes from unresolved V genes, and the rest has no known cause. The sample includes roughly 200,000 clones, with roughly 85% observed a single time. Of the sample, roughly a sixth is held by the ten largest clones. The sample comprised PBMCs or T cells enriched from blood (not recorded which). The receptors stem from a man aged 40-49 years who had recovered from COVID-19.

The chain employs TRBV10-3 and TRBJ2-5, with D hard to call. CDR1 and CDR2 from the germline V gene are ENHRY and SYGVKD. The CDR3 is made up of 13 amino acids. The V and J ends lost 5 bases and 4 bases respectively, with 11 bases between them. Written as DNA, the CDR3 is TGTGCCATCAGTTCCCGTGGCCTAGAGACCCAGTACTTC. Translation: CAISSRGLETQYF.

The chain joins TRBV21-1 to TRBJ2-1; the table gives TRBD2 as D, unverified against the DNA. TRBV21-1 is shown as a pseudogene. CDR3 length: 15 amino acids. Here the CDR3 reads CASTSREGQDPEQFF. The CDR3 DNA reads TGTGCCAGCACCTCACGGGAGGGCCAGGATCCTGAGCAGTTCTTC.

The genes are TRBV5-4 and TRBJ2-2; 10 bases align to TRBD1. The CDR3 sequence is 15 residues long. Germline V CDR1 and CDR2: SGHNT, YYREEE (reference sequence). With 4 bases clipped from V and 7 bases from J, the junction kept 7 bases outside the gene matches. CDR3 sequence reads: CASSAGTGEVGELFF. The CDR3 coding sequence is TGTGCCAGCAGCGCCGGGACAGGGGAGGTCGGGGAGCTGTTTTTT.

The chain couples TRBV19 to TRBJ2-7; 9 bases agree with TRBD2. The CDR3 loop spans 14 amino acids. Germline lookup yields CDR1 LNHDA and CDR2 SQIVND (reference sequence). V gave up 4 bases and J gave up 3 bases; unmatched junction bases: 4. The CDR3 protein is CASSTGTSSYEQYF. The CDR3 coding sequence is TGTGCCAGTAGTACCGGGACTAGCAGCTACGAGCAGTACTTC.

CDR3 region: CASSLRGTGSGYTF. CDR3 DNA sequence: TGTGCCAGCAGCTTAAGGGGCACAGGTAGCGGCTACACCTTC. V usage is TRBV13 and J usage is TRBJ1-2, with D perhaps TRBD1 (5 bases). The germline V gene has CDR1 PRHDT and CDR2 FYEKMQ (reference sequence). CDR3 size: 14 residues. V lost 2 bases to trimming and J lost 8 bases, with 15 bases between them. Full variable domain (missing parts from reference TRBV13 and TRBJ1-2): AAGVIQSPRHLIKEKRETATLKCYPIPRHDTVYWYQQGPGQDPQFLISFYEKMQSDKGSIPDRFSAQQFSDYHSELNMSSLELGDSALYFCASSLRGTGSGYTFGSGTRLTVV.

The chain uses TRBV5-8 and TRBJ1-2; tentative D call: TRBD1 (6 bases). The CDR3 consists of 16 residues. Trimming pared 1 base from V and 0 bases from J, leaving 13 bases between. Per germline, CDR1 SGHTS and CDR2 YDEGEE. CDR3 sequence: CASSLSPGGSNYGYTF. Written as DNA, the CDR3 is TGTGCCAGCAGCTTGAGTCCGGGGGGCTCTAACTATGGCTACACCTTC.

This clone was observed once. This chain links TRBV4-1 with TRBJ2-1, with 9 bases lining up with TRBD2. The CDR3 covers 14 residues. V gave up 2 bases and J gave up 7 bases; unmatched junction bases: 3. The germline V gene has CDR1 MGHRA and CDR2 YSYEKL. The CDR3 here is CASSQFLAGNEQFF. CDR3 bases: TGCGCCAGCAGCCAATTCCTAGCGGGGAATGAGCAGTTCTTC.

The V gene is TRBV5-1, the J gene TRBJ2-7; 9 bases are shared with TRBD1. With V trimmed by 0 bases and J by 2 bases, 6 bases remained unmatched. The length of the CDR3 is 16 residues. Germline V CDR1 and CDR2: SGHRS, YFSETQ. The CDR3 bases are TGCGCCAGCAGCTTGGCCGGGACAGGGCCCCCCTACGAGCAGTACTTC. This translates into CASSLAGTGPPYEQYF.

The V call is TRBV24-1, the J call TRBJ2-1; TRBD1 agrees at 7 bases. Germline V gene data show CDR1 as KGHDR and CDR2 as SFDVKD. This CDR3 spans 15 amino acids. Losses at the gene ends were 4 bases for V and 6 bases for J; bases not matched to a gene: 8. In nucleotides, the CDR3 is TGTGCCACCAGTGACCCGAGCCGGGACAGCAATGAGCAGTTCTTC. Translating it yields CATSDPSRDSNEQFF.

This clone has more than one count but fewer than ten. The V call is TRBV6-6, the J call TRBJ2-7; D gene uncertain. CDR3 length equals 12 residues. Germline V gene lookup returns CDR1 MNHNY and CDR2 SVGAGI (reference sequence). The V end lost 2 bases, the J end lost 3 bases, and 5 bases lay between the germline ends. CDR3 sequence reads: CASSYVGYEQYF. The CDR3, as DNA: TGTGCCAGCAGTTACGTCGGCTACGAGCAGTACTTC.

J is TRBJ2-7 and V is TRBV5-5, with 7 bases identical to TRBD1. The CDR3 spans 13 residues. Trimming cost V 6 bases and J 2 bases; bases outside gene matches: 5. Germline V gene sequence: CDR1 SGHKS, CDR2 YYEKEE (reference sequence). The CDR3 sequence: CASTRTGPYEQYF. The CDR3 nucleotides are TGTGCCAGCACCCGGACAGGCCCCTACGAGCAGTACTTC.

This clone has only a few counts. The chain couples TRBV29-1 to TRBJ1-3, with 9 bases aligning to TRBD1. Germline CDR1 SQVTM, CDR2 ANQGSEA. The CDR3 totals 13 residues. The J segment lost 2 bases and the V segment lost 7 bases, leaving 3 bases of the junction unmatched. The CDR3 spells CSAGDRAGNTIYF. The CDR3 DNA is TGCAGCGCCGGGGACAGGGCTGGAAACACCATATATTTT.

CDR3 region: CASSQDLAGDYEQYF. CDR3 nucleotides: TGTGCCAGCAGCCAAGATCTAGCGGGAGATTACGAGCAGTACTTC. This sequence joins TRBV4-2 and TRBJ2-7; 10 bases line up with TRBD2. The CDR3 consists of 15 residues. After removal of 0 bases from V and 4 bases from J, the junction contained 3 bases not matched to a gene. Germline V gene data show CDR1 as LGHNA and CDR2 as YNFKEQ.

In its sample, this clone was seen a few times. This chain links TRBV5-4 with TRBJ2-5, with a possible D match to TRBD2 (6 bases). Trimming took 5 bases from V and 5 from J, leaving 19 bases between them. Germline CDR1 and CDR2: SGHNT and YYREEE (reference sequence). The CDR3 sequence is 15 residues long. The CDR3 coding sequence is TGTGCCAGCAGACCCGGGAGCGCCGGGACGGAGACCCAGTACTTC. The encoded protein is CASRPGSAGTETQYF. Combining the CDR3 with reference TRBV5-4 and TRBJ2-5 gives the whole variable domain ETGVTQSPTHLIKTRGQQVTLRCSSQSGHNTVSWYQQALGQGPQFIFQYYREEENGRGNFPPRFSGLQFPNYSSELNVNALELDDSALYLCASRPGSAGTETQYFGPGTRLLVL.

The genes are TRBV27 and TRBJ1-4; perhaps TRBD1 as D (6 bases). V lost 8 bases and J lost 4, with 11 bases in between. The CDR3 has 13 residues. Germline loops: CDR1 MNHEY, CDR2 SMNVEV (reference sequence). The DNA of the CDR3 is TGTGCCAGCGGGGACATTATTAATGAAAAACTGTTTTTT. Translation gives CASGDIINEKLFF.

J is TRBJ1-2 and V is TRBV7-9; 11 nucleotides agree with TRBD1. The CDR3 extends over 15 amino acids. The V gene end was trimmed by 1 base and the J gene end by 8 bases; junction bases not matched to a gene: 6. From germline, CDR1 is SEHNR and CDR2 FQNEAQ (reference sequence). The CDR3 loop is CASSLEVGTGGGYTF. DNA for the CDR3: TGTGCCAGCAGCTTAGAGGTAGGGACAGGGGGAGGCTACACCTTC.

V and J are TRBV28 and TRBJ1-5, with 7 bases matching TRBD1. The junction had 4 bases not matched to a gene; V was cut back by 5 bases and J by 0 bases. CDR1 and CDR2 (germline): MDHEN, SYDVKM. This CDR3 region has 15 residues. CDR3 amino acids: CASSQPGGSNQPQHF. CDR3 in DNA: TGTGCCAGCAGTCAACCAGGGGGTAGCAATCAGCCCCAGCATTTT. Drawing the rest from reference TRBV28 and TRBJ1-5, the complete variable domain is DVKVTQSSRYLVKRTGEKVFLECVQDMDHENMFWYRQDPGLGLRLIYFSYDVKMKEKGDIPEGYSVSREKKERFSLILESASTNQTSMYLCASSQPGGSNQPQHFGDGTRLSIL.

J is TRBJ1-6 and V is TRBV10-2; D ambiguous. Trimming took off 3 bases at V and 3 bases at J, with 9 bases between the two ends. Germline-derived CDR1 and CDR2 are WSHSY and SAAADI. The CDR3 covers 15 residues. The CDR3 DNA follows: TGCGCCAGCAGTGATCTTGGGCACTATAATTCACCCCTCCACTTT. This encodes CASSDLGHYNSPLHF.

The chain links TRBV30 to TRBJ2-3; 11 bases line up with TRBD2. The length of the CDR3 is 16 residues. V trimming: 1 base; J trimming: 2 bases; junction bases outside the gene matches: 5. Per germline, CDR1 GTSNPN and CDR2 SVGIG (reference sequence). This chain's CDR3 is CAWSARLAGFTDTQYF. In nucleotides, the CDR3 is TGTGCCTGGAGTGCCCGACTAGCGGGGTTCACAGATACGCAGTATTTT.

This chain joins TRBV4-1 and TRBJ2-7, with TRBD2 identical over 8 bases. The CDR3 runs to 16 residues. Germline-derived CDR1 and CDR2 are MGHRA and YSYEKL. V shed 4 bases and J 0 bases; nucleotides not matched to a gene: 8. CDR3 sequence (DNA): TGCGCCAGCAGCCCCGATACTAGCGGCAGCTCCTACGAGCAGTACTTC. This gives the protein CASSPDTSGSSYEQYF.

This clone occurred once. The CDR3, as DNA: TGTGCCAGCAGCTTAGTCAGGGGACCCTACGAGCAGTACTTC. Protein sequence: CASSLVRGPYEQYF. The chain joins TRBV7-8 to TRBJ2-7; weak D call: TRBD1 (6 bases). The CDR3 extends over 14 amino acids. Germline CDR1 and CDR2: SGHVS and FQNEAQ. The V end was cut by 1 base, the J end by 2 bases, with 9 bases between.